What follows describes a single T cell receptor beta chain. The clone's antigen remains unknown. Base qualities are missing; no much larger clone stands one base away. A distance of 9 bases separates the germline ends of V and J, which lose 3 bases and 6 bases respectively. Spanning cysteine to phenylalanine, the CDR3 consists of 13 amino acids. Kept here is only the CDR3 DNA, which spans 39 bases and is read in frame from base 1. TCRbeta CDR3 regions were amplified from genomic DNA using the immunoSEQ Assay, a bias-controlled multiplex PCR. In the source study's methods: Within the assay, amplification of reference gene primers was used to estimate how many nucleated cells each sample contained. To quantify the absolute abundance of each unique TCRbeta CDR3 rearrangement, sequence reads were collapsed and filtered. For each sample, productive Simpson clonality was calculated by taking the square root of Simpson's diversity index across productive rearrangements. TCRdb limited this immuneACCESS table to in-frame rearrangements with V and J called. A share of clones is missing; checked studies link under half to unresolved V genes, and the rest is unexplained. Clonal size and the V and J genes are those of that table, whereas D and trimming came from the DNA. The sample contains some 210,000 clones, more than 85% of them found a single time. Of the sample, around 0.84% falls within the top ten clones.

At one collaborating source in Seattle, patients were enrolled during active infection and were followed longitudinally through the course of disease. Whole blood was collected in K2EDTA tubes by collaborating institutions according to the institutions' own protocols. For TCRbeta analysis, collaborators shipped samples in one of three forms: frozen whole blood, isolated PBMCs, or DNA extracted from either of those sample types. This entry comes from a study of blood T cell repertoires in COVID-19 (dated by TCRdb to 2018 to 2021). At the level of the whole study: The collaborator samples originated in the United States, Italy and Spain and spanned the acute and convalescent phases of COVID-19. The material from the prospective study consisted of cDNA or gDNA derived from T cells, B-cell-depleted T cells, or PBMCs. The dataset comprised deeply sampled blood TCRbeta repertoires from subjects exposed to, actively infected with, or recovered from COVID-19. A freely available public database, intended as a resource for researchers studying the immune response to SARS-CoV-2, is where the repertoires were released. Samples came from the ongoing ImmuneRACE study (first 160 participants) plus 1,254 subjects from 6 global collaborators. Nearly every sample came with metadata listing a de-identified subject ID, COVID-19 status, age in years and sex. Where available, HLA class I and class II types were taken from metadata supplied by the sample provider and were not determined by assay-based typing.

What the work shows at the level of the full study, not this receptor alone: Clinical and demographic metadata were provided uncurated, with the amount varying by source and participant.

The sequence came from a man in his sixties with COVID-19, enrolled during active disease. The chain is encoded by TRBV12-3 or TRBV12-4 joined to TRBJ1-5, with the D gene uncertain. Sequencing was performed on peripheral blood. The DNA sequence is given as TGTGCCAGCAGTTTTAGATGGTCTCAGCCCCAGCATTTT. Its protein is CASSFRWSQPQHF.